This T cell receptor beta chain was identified during a study of T cell repertoires in cytomegalovirus infection. Study overall: Public TCR beta signatures were indicative of both CMV infection and a matching HLA type.

Via MiXCR, TCRdb re-called the reads, giving one row per CDR3 protein. The repertoire holds under 850,000 distinct CDR3 sequences, about 40% seen once, with around 2.8% in the top ten. This clonotype turned up a few times. Its matching antigen is unknown. Study-wide results and limits: The study found HLA-C-restricted CMV-specific TCR beta clonotypes dominating the ex vivo response. CMV carriers with the relevant HLA were identified by cumulative public TCR beta family frequency.

The CDR3 is 14 residues long. J was trimmed by 1 base and V by 10 bases; bases with no gene match: 7. CDR1 and CDR2 from the germline V gene are MNHEY and SVGAGI. This clonotype was sampled from a human donor in good health (CMV status not recorded). Some clones in this sample may be carry-over from other donors' samples. The genes are TRBV6-5 and TRBJ2-1; 7 nucleotides align to TRBD1. Sequencing was carried out using PBMCs. CDR3 loop: CAIRDSGSYNEQFF. In DNA, the CDR3 is TGTGCCATTAGGGACAGTGGGTCCTACAATGAGCAGTTCTTC.